The present entry profiles one T cell receptor beta chain with its context. In the original analysis: Researchers report that nucleated cell counts were estimated from reference gene primer amplification. Some clones are missing from TCRdb's copy, which holds only in-frame ones; the method was immunoSEQ multiplex PCR. Clone size and V and J calls were adopted from that table, with D and trimming inferred from the DNA. The sample consists of more than 55,000 clones, around 88% of them appearing once. The data stem from a study of blood T cell repertoires in COVID-19. At the level of the study: Collection of acute and convalescent COVID-19 samples took place in the United States, Italy and Spain. From T cells, B-cell-depleted T cells, or PBMCs came the material, which was cDNA or gDNA.

The CDR3 is made up of 11 amino acids. V was cut by 5 bases and J by 8 bases, with 7 bases left in between. Germline V gene lookup returns CDR1 LGHDT and CDR2 YNNKEL (reference sequence). What was sequenced was peripheral blood. The chain couples TRBV3-1 (or the pseudogene TRBV3-2) to TRBJ2-1, with D unclear. This clonotype was sampled from a man aged 60 to 69 with acute or convalescent COVID-19. In nucleotides, the CDR3 is TGTGCCAGCAGCATTACGGATGAGCAGTTCTTC. Its protein is CASSITDEQFF.